In its sample, the clone carrying this T cell receptor (beta chain) was seen many times. These data belong to a study of T cells in Graves' hyperthyroidism and ophthalmopathy. Amplified regions were TCR beta CDR3 sequences from RNA transcripts. HTBI primers were used for first-round RT-PCR of the TCR CDR3. In TCRdb, the multiplex PCR reads were re-called with MiXCR into one record per CDR3 protein. The sample holds 500,000 to 600,000 distinct CDR3 sequences; 40% to 55% are singletons and the top ten take about 7.8%. This CDR3 comprises 15 residues. V lost 0 bases and J 1 base, leaving 9 bases between the germline ends. CDR1 LGHNA and CDR2 YSLEER come from the germline V gene.

The clonotype originates from a woman between 18 and 29 years old with Graves' hyperthyroidism. The V gene is TRBV4-3, the J gene TRBJ1-1; D perhaps matches TRBD1 (5 bases). Sequences were obtained from peripheral blood or thyroid tissue (not recorded which). As DNA, the CDR3 is TGCGCCAGCAGCCAAGATTTGGGGGGGAACACTGAAGCTTTCTTT. It is translated as CASSQDLGGNTEAFF.